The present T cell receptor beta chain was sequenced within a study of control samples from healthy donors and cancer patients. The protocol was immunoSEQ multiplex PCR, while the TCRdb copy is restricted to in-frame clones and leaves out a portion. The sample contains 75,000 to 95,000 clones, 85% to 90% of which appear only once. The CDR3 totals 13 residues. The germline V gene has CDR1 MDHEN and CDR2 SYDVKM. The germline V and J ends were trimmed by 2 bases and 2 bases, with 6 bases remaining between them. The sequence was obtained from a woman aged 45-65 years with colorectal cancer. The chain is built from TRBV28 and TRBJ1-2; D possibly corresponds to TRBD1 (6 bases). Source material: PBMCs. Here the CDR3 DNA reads TGTGCCAGCAGTTTAGGACAGAACTATGGCTACACCTTC. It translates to CASSLGQNYGYTF.